Listed below are T cell receptor beta chains from one sample, sequenced in a study of blood T cell repertoires in COVID-19. Profiled with immunoSEQ multiplex PCR; TCRdb holds only in-frame clones, not every one. The sample lists 40,000 to 60,000 clones, just over 85% occurring once. Input material: peripheral blood. The receptors here all came from a woman of 80 years or more with COVID-19, enrolled during active disease. The CDR3 runs from the conserved cysteine through the conserved F or W. The D gene is left open where the match is weak. Expanded clones get a size class; other rows say once, few or many, or leave the size out.

J gene: TRBJ2-1; V gene: TRBV6-5; clone size: few; CDR3 length: 16; D gene: TRBD1; CDR3 DNA: TGTGCCAGCAGTTACTCGACAGGGGGGATCTACAATGAGCAGTTCTTC; CDR3 protein: CASSYSTGGIYNEQFF
J gene: TRBJ2-1; V gene: TRBV5-8; clone size: NA; CDR3 length: 16; D gene: TRBD2; CDR3 DNA: TGTGCCAGCAGCTTGGCCCGTCTAGCGGGAGTAAATGAGCAGTTCTTC; CDR3 protein: CASSLARLAGVNEQFF
J gene: TRBJ2-7; V gene: TRBV27; clone size: NA; CDR3 length: 15; D gene: TRBD1; CDR3 DNA: TGTGCCAGCAGTCCGGGACAGAGCTCCTCCTACGAGCAGTACTTC; CDR3 protein: CASSPGQSSSYEQYF
J gene: TRBJ1-5; V gene: TRBV16; clone size: NA; CDR3 length: 14; D gene: NA; CDR3 DNA: TGTGCCAGCAGCCAATCCAGGGGCGGACAGCCCCAGCATTTT; CDR3 protein: CASSQSRGGQPQHF
J gene: TRBJ1-2; V gene: TRBV28; clone size: NA; CDR3 length: 12; D gene: NA; CDR3 DNA: TGTGCCAGCAGGCCCGGGAGCTATGGCTACACCTTC; CDR3 protein: CASRPGSYGYTF
J gene: TRBJ2-7; V gene: TRBV5-5; clone size: NA; CDR3 length: 14; D gene: NA; CDR3 DNA: TGTGCCAGCAGCTGGGACTCTATCTCCTACGAGCAGTACTTC; CDR3 protein: CASSWDSISYEQYF
J gene: TRBJ1-1; V gene: TRBV15; clone size: NA; CDR3 length: 16; D gene: NA; CDR3 DNA: TGTGCCACCAGCGAGACCCCCCGGAGGGCGGGCACTGAAGCTTTCTTT; CDR3 protein: CATSETPRRAGTEAFF
J gene: TRBJ2-4; V gene: TRBV7-2; clone size: NA; CDR3 length: 17; D gene: TRBD2; CDR3 DNA: TGTGCCAGCAGCTTCTCCCTAGCGGGGGTAGCCAAAAACATTCAGTACTTC; CDR3 protein: CASSFSLAGVAKNIQYF
J gene: TRBJ2-3; V gene: TRBV5-1; clone size: NA; CDR3 length: 14; D gene: NA; CDR3 DNA: TGCGCCAGCAGCCGGGACACTAGCACAGATACGCAGTATTTT; CDR3 protein: CASSRDTSTDTQYF
J gene: TRBJ1-1; V gene: TRBV19; clone size: NA; CDR3 length: 14; D gene: NA; CDR3 DNA: TGTGCCACCAAACCGGGACACTGGAACACTGAAGCTTTCTTT; CDR3 protein: CATKPGHWNTEAFF
J gene: TRBJ1-3; V gene: TRBV6-5; clone size: few; CDR3 length: 13; D gene: NA; CDR3 DNA: TGTCTTACCACCAGGGTACCTGGAAACACCATATATTTT; CDR3 protein: CLTTRVPGNTIYF
J gene: TRBJ1-1; V gene: TRBV24-1; clone size: NA; CDR3 length: 13; D gene: NA; CDR3 DNA: TGTGCCGACCACGGGGGGATCGGAACTGAAGCTTTCTTT; CDR3 protein: CADHGGIGTEAFF
J gene: TRBJ1-1; V gene: TRBV5-1; clone size: NA; CDR3 length: 15; D gene: NA; CDR3 DNA: TGCGCCAGCAGCTTGGTTGTAGGGGGGAACACTGAAGCTTTCTTT; CDR3 protein: CASSLVVGGNTEAFF
J gene: TRBJ2-1; V gene: TRBV14; clone size: NA; CDR3 length: 16; D gene: TRBD1; CDR3 DNA: TGTGCCAGCAGCCAAGAATTACGGACAGGGAGAAATGAGCAGTTCTTC; CDR3 protein: CASSQELRTGRNEQFF
J gene: TRBJ1-1; V gene: TRBV18; clone size: NA; CDR3 length: 12; D gene: NA; CDR3 DNA: TGTGCCAGCTCACCCGTGGAGGGTGAAGCTTTCTTT; CDR3 protein: CASSPVEGEAFF
J gene: TRBJ1-4; V gene: TRBV18; clone size: NA; CDR3 length: 15; D gene: TRBD1; CDR3 DNA: TGTGCCAGCTCGCCCCAGACAGGGCGTAATGAAAAACTGTTTTTT; CDR3 protein: CASSPQTGRNEKLFF